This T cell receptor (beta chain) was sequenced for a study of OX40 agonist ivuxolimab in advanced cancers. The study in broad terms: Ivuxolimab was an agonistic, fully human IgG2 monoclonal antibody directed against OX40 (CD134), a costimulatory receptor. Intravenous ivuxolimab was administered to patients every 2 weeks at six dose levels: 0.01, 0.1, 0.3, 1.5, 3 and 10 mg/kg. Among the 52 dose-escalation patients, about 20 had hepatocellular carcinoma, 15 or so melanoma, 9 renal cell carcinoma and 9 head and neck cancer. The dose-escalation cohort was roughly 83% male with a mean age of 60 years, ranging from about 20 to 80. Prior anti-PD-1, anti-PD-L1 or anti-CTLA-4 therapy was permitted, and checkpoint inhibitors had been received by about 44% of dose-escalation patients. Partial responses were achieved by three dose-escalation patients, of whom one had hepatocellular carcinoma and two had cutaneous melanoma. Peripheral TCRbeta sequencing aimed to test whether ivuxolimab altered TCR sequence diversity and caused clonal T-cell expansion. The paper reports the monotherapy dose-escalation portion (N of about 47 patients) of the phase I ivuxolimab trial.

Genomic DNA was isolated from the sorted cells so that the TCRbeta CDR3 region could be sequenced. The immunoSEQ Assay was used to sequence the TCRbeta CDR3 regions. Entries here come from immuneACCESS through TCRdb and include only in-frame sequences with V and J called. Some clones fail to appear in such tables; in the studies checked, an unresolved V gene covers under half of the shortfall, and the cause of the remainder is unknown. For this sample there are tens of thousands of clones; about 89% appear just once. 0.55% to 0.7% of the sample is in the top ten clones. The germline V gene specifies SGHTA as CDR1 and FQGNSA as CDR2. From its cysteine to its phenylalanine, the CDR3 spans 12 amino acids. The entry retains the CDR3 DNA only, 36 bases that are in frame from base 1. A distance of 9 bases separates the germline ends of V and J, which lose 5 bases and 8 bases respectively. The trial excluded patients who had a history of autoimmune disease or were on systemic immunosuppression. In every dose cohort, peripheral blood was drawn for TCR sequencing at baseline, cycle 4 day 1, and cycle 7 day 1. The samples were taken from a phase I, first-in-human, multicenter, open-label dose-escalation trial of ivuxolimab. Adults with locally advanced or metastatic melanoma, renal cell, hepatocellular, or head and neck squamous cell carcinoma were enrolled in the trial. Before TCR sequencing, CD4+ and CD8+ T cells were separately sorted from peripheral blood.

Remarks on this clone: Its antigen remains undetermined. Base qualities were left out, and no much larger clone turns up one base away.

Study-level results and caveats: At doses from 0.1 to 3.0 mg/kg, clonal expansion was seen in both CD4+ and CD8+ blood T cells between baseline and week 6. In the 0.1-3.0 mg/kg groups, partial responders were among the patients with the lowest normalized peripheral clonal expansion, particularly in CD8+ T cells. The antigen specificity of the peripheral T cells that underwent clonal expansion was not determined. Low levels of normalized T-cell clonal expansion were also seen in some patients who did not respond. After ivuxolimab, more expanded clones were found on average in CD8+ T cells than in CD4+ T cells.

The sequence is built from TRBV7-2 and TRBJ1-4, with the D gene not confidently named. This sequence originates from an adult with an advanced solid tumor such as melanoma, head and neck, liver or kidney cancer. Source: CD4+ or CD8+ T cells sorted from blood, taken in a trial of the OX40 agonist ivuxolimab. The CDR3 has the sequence CASSPGPEKLFF. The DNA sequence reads TGTGCCAGCAGCCCTGGGCCAGAAAAACTGTTTTTT. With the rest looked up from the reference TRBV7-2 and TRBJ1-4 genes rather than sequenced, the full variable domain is GAGVSQSPSNKVTEKGKDVELRCDPISGHTALYWYRQSLGQGLEFLIYFQGNSAPDKSGLPSDRFSAERTGGSVSTLTIQRTQQEDSAVYLCASSPGPEKLFFGSGTQLSVL.